These 4 T cell receptor beta chains were all obtained from the same sample, sequenced in a study of graft-versus-host responses after intestinal transplantation. TCRdb's table, derived via immunoSEQ multiplex PCR, lists solely in-frame clones and lacks some. The repertoire holds around 96,000 clones, with 75% to 95% as singletons. The source was PBMCs, collected about 450 days after intestinal transplant. All receptors come from a human patient who received an intestinal transplant, so some T cells may come from the graft donor.

The chain couples TRBV19 to TRBJ1-5; TRBD1 might be the D (5 bases). Trimming pared 5 bases from V and 2 bases from J, leaving 13 bases between. CDR3 length: 15 amino acids. CDR1 and CDR2 (germline): LNHDA, SQIVND (reference sequence). Written as DNA, the CDR3 is TGTGCCAGTAGTTTCGTCGGGGACGGCAATCAGCCCCAGCATTTT. This codes for CASSFVGDGNQPQHF.

This clone was recorded once. One junction end disagrees with the germline gene, perhaps due to a read error. V gene TRBV5-6 combines with J gene TRBJ1-2; TRBD1 matches at 10 bases. This CDR3 is built from 14 residues. The V gene's germline CDR1 is SGHDT and CDR2 YYEEEE. The CDR3 DNA reads as TGTGCCAGCAGCCTTCGACCGGGACAGGGGCCAGGTGGCTTC. The encoded protein is CASSLRPGQGPGGF.

Here the CDR3 DNA reads TGTGCCAGCAGCCAACAGCCGGGGCAAACCATATATTTT. Protein sequence: CASSQQPGQTIYF. V gene TRBV14 combines with J gene TRBJ1-3; tentatively, D is TRBD1 (5 bases). The CDR3 consists of 13 residues. Trimming shortened V by 2 bases and J by 10 bases, and 12 bases separated the two germline ends. In germline, CDR1 is SGHDN, CDR2 FVKESK.

This clone was observed a few times. The genes are TRBV10-3 and TRBJ1-4; TRBD1 agrees at 7 bases. After removal of 6 bases from V and 5 bases from J, the junction contained 3 bases not matched to a gene. The germline gives CDR1 ENHRY, CDR2 SYGVKD. This CDR3 spans 13 amino acids. The CDR3: CAISLTGNEKLFF. As DNA, the CDR3 is TGTGCCATCAGCTTGACAGGGAATGAAAAACTGTTTTTT.